These 10 T cell receptor beta chains were all obtained from the same sample, sequenced in a study of T cell responses to AZD1222 COVID-19 vaccine (dated by TCRdb to 2020 to 2022). Library generation was performed with the immunoSEQ multiplex PCR assay. TCRdb provides this immuneACCESS table in a form limited to in-frame rearrangements. Some clones are lacking; in checked studies, under half of them reflect an unresolved V gene, and why the rest are absent is not known. For this sample the table gives just over 60,000 clones, of which roughly 70% were detected only once. The top ten hold more than 12% of the sample. Read against the paper, the sample's time point label means: baseline before first vaccination. The input for sequencing was peripheral blood, taken on day 0 of AZD1222 vaccination. These receptors originate from an adult in good health.

V usage is TRBV6-2 or TRBV6-3 and J usage is TRBJ2-5; the D is unclear. Germline CDR1 is MNHEY and CDR2 is SVGEGT. This CDR3 comprises 14 residues. Trimming shortened V by 4 bases and J by 2 bases, and 11 bases separated the two germline ends. DNA for the CDR3: TGTGCCAGCAGTTCCTTACGGCCTCAAGAGACCCAGTACTTC. Amino acid sequence: CASSSLRPQETQYF.

This sequence joins TRBV5-1 and TRBJ1-1; D remains ambiguous. The CDR3 contains 13 residues. Deletions cut 0 bases from V and 2 bases from J, with 5 bases between. Germline CDR1 is SGHRS and CDR2 is YFSETQ. CDR3: CASSLAGNTEAFF. Written as DNA, the CDR3 is TGCGCCAGCAGCTTGGCAGGCAACACTGAAGCTTTCTTT.

V usage is TRBV9 and J usage is TRBJ2-2; 11 bases fit TRBD2. Germline V lookup: CDR1 SGDLS, CDR2 YYNGEE. The CDR3 contains 16 residues. J lost 5 bases, V lost 4 bases, and 7 bases had no gene match. The CDR3 DNA sequence: TGTGCCAGCAGCCTTAGCGGGGGGGCTGAGACCGGGGAGCTGTTTTTT. Translated: CASSLSGGAETGELFF.

The chain carries TRBV6-5 and TRBJ2-7, with D tentatively TRBD1 or TRBD2 (5 bases each). Deletions cut 5 bases from V and 5 bases from J, with 13 bases between. This CDR3 has 13 residues. Germline V gene sequence: CDR1 MNHEY, CDR2 SVGAGI. The CDR3 loop is CASSTTRGHEQYF. As DNA, the CDR3 is TGTGCCAGCAGTACTACCCGGGGACACGAGCAGTACTTC.

The sample holds many counts of this clone. This CDR3 is CASSLGQGFDTQYF. CDR3 bases: TGTGCCAGCAGCTTAGGGCAAGGGTTCGATACGCAGTATTTT. V is TRBV7-9 and J is TRBJ2-3, with unresolved D. V lost 1 base and J lost 6, with 11 bases in between. The CDR3 spans 14 residues. Looked up from germline, CDR1 is SEHNR and CDR2 is FQNEAQ (reference sequence).

Points on this clone: Other DNA sequences in the sample encode the same CDR3. V and J are TRBV7-9 and TRBJ2-7; 8 nucleotides agree with TRBD1. J gave up 3 bases and V 5 bases, and 6 bases lay outside the gene matches. This CDR3 region has 14 residues. Germline loops: CDR1 SEHNR, CDR2 FQNEAQ (reference sequence). CDR3 protein: CASSPGTGGYEQYF. The CDR3 bases are TGTGCCAGCAGCCCCGGGACAGGAGGCTACGAGCAGTACTTC. Full variable domain (outside the CDR3, taken from reference TRBV7-9 and TRBJ2-7): DTGVSQNPRHKITKRGQNVTFRCDPISEHNRLYWYRQTLGQGPEFLTYFQNEAQLEKSRLLSDRFSAERPKGSFSTLEIQRTEQGDSAMYLCASSPGTGGYEQYFGPGTRLTVT.

This clone was seen a handful of times. This chain links TRBV10-3 with TRBJ2-2; 10 bases are a match to TRBD1. V lost 7 bases to trimming and J lost 4 bases; unmatched junction nucleotides: 6. Germline CDR1 and CDR2: ENHRY and SYGVKD. This CDR3 has 15 amino acids. CDR3 sequence reads: CAIKPGQGPTGELFF. In DNA form, the CDR3 reads TGTGCCATCAAACCGGGACAGGGGCCCACCGGGGAGCTGTTTTTT.

The chain links TRBV28 to TRBJ2-5; no firm D call. The CDR3 is 12 amino acids. Germline lookup yields CDR1 MDHEN and CDR2 SYDVKM. Deletions cut 2 bases from V and 4 bases from J, with 5 bases between. The CDR3 reads CASSLNRETQYF. DNA of the CDR3: TGTGCCAGCAGTTTAAATAGAGAGACCCAGTACTTC.

V gene TRBV9 combines with J gene TRBJ1-3; tentative D call: TRBD1 (5 bases). The germline CDR1 and CDR2 sequences are SGDLS and YYNGEE. The ends were cut back, 0 bases at V and 2 bases at J, with 12 bases in the middle. This CDR3 contains 16 residues. The CDR3 loop is CASSVDSRAPGNTIYF. The CDR3, as DNA: TGTGCCAGCAGCGTAGATTCCAGGGCCCCTGGAAACACCATATATTTT.

The chain is built from TRBV5-1 and TRBJ1-2; D not certain. Germline V gene lookup returns CDR1 SGHRS and CDR2 YFSETQ. Trimming removed 6 bases at V and 5 bases at J, with 17 bases between. CDR3 length: 14 residues. DNA for the CDR3: TGCGCCAGCAACCCCACCGACGGCCAATATGGCTACACCTTC. This sequence encodes CASNPTDGQYGYTF.